One sample yielded the 14 T cell receptor beta chains listed below, sequenced in a study of T-cell memory formation after mild COVID-19. MiXCR, run by TCRdb on the 5' RACE reads, gives a single entry per CDR3 protein. The sample has more than 10,000 distinct CDR3 sequences; roughly 14% are singletons. The sample was PBMCs or a T cell subset sorted from them (not recorded which). The source is a man aged 18 to 35 who had mild COVID-19 (a few samples of this study predate the infection). Cell type and time point are not known.

The chain links TRBV28 to TRBJ2-1; TRBD1 agrees at 8 bases. Germline V gene data show CDR1 as MDHEN and CDR2 as SYDVKM. This CDR3 has 13 amino acids. Trimming cost V 8 bases and J 5 bases; bases outside gene matches: 5. In DNA, the CDR3 is TGTGCCAGCGGGCGACAGGGGAACAATGAGCAGTTCTTC. It is translated as CASGRQGNNEQFF.

This clonotype has ten or more counts. V usage is TRBV19 and J usage is TRBJ2-3, with 8 bases that match TRBD2. CDR3 length: 13 amino acids. With V trimmed by 8 bases and J by 5 bases, 6 bases remained unmatched. Germline V gene lookup returns CDR1 LNHDA and CDR2 SQIVND (reference sequence). The DNA of the CDR3 is TGTGCCAGTCGAGCGGGGGCCGGAGATACGCAGTATTTT. Amino acid sequence: CASRAGAGDTQYF.

This clonotype has a count of ten or more. The chain employs TRBV21-1 and TRBJ2-3; the table gives TRBD1 as D, unverified against the DNA. TRBV21-1 is a pseudogene. The CDR3 consists of 18 residues. This CDR3 is CASRKGGGEHPSTDTQYF. The CDR3 DNA is TGTGCCAGCAGAAAGGGTGGGGGCGAGCATCCCAGCACAGATACGCAGTATTTT.

This clonotype was picked up a small number of times. V gene TRBV12-3 or TRBV12-4 combines with J gene TRBJ1-6, with 8 bases lining up with TRBD1. The CDR3 is 15 amino acids. The ends lost 6 bases at V and 10 bases at J; junction bases unmatched: 11. The CDR3 bases are TGTGCCAGCAGCCGGGACAGGCAGGGGACCTCACCCCTCCACTTT. Its translation: CASSRDRQGTSPLHF.

This chain uses TRBV7-3 with TRBJ2-3, with 12 nucleotides matching TRBD2. Germline-derived CDR1 and CDR2 are SGHTA and FQGTGA. V shed 2 bases, J shed 4 bases, and the junction held 1 base outside the gene matches. This CDR3 region has 15 residues. DNA for the CDR3: TGTGCCAGCAGCTTATCTAGCGGGGGGGCAGATACGCAGTATTTT. Translated, it gives CASSLSSGGADTQYF.

This clonotype came up a few times. The V gene is TRBV7-9, the J gene TRBJ2-1; no clear D. Per germline, CDR1 SEHNR and CDR2 FQNEAQ (reference sequence). V was clipped by 3 bases and J by 6 bases, with 3 bases between them. This CDR3 spans 11 amino acids. The CDR3 region has the DNA TGTGCCAGCAGCTTGGGCAATGAGCAGTTCTTC. Its translation is CASSLGNEQFF.

Many counts were recorded for this clonotype. This rearrangement joins TRBV9 to TRBJ2-4; D gene uncertain. CDR3 length: 12 residues. In germline, CDR1 is SGDLS, CDR2 YYNGEE. V dropped 3 bases and J dropped 13 bases, with 14 bases sitting between them. The CDR3 sequence is CASSDGSHIQYF. Written as DNA, the CDR3 is TGTGCCAGCAGCGATGGTTCTCATATACAGTACTTC.

Here the CDR3 DNA reads TGTGCCAGCAGTTATCGGACTAGCGGGGGAAGCGAGCAGTACTTC. This translates into CASSYRTSGGSEQYF. The J gene is TRBJ2-7, the V gene TRBV6-5, with 13 bases aligning to TRBD2. Trimming at V came to 3 bases and at J to 6 bases, leaving 5 bases not matched to a gene. This CDR3 is 15 amino acids long. Per germline, CDR1 MNHEY and CDR2 SVGAGI.

This clonotype was found many times. V is TRBV2 and J is TRBJ2-5; no definite D call. The CDR3 covers 11 residues. V shed 4 bases and J shed 3 bases, with 3 bases lying between them. The germline V gene encodes CDR1 SNHLY and CDR2 FYNNEI. The DNA for the CDR3 is TGTGCCAGCAGTGCTAAAGAGACCCAGTACTTC. Its protein product is CASSAKETQYF.

In nucleotides, the CDR3 is TGTGCCACCAGTGAGGCTGGGGGTCGCGAGCAGTACTTC. Translating it yields CATSEAGGREQYF. The chain has TRBV24-1 and TRBJ2-7; D is perhaps TRBD1 or TRBD2 (5 bases each). The CDR3 length is 13 residues. V lost 4 bases to trimming and J lost 6 bases, with 12 bases between them. The germline V gene encodes CDR1 KGHDR and CDR2 SFDVKD.

In this sample, this clonotype turned up a few times. Possible read error: a much larger clone is one base away. The chain employs TRBV5-1 and TRBJ2-3; the D is unclear. Per germline, CDR1 SGHRS and CDR2 YFSETQ. V was pared by 2 bases and J by 6 bases, with 10 bases between. The CDR3 is 13 amino acids. CDR3 in amino acids: CASSFICSDTQYF. The CDR3, as DNA: TGCGCCAGCAGCTTTATCTGCTCCGATACGCAGTATTTT.

This clonotype was recorded many times. The chain joins TRBV29-1 to TRBJ1-1; no reliable D call. This CDR3 has 13 residues. Germline V CDR1 and CDR2: SQVTM, ANQGSEA. Between the trimmed V and J ends, which lost 4 bases and 0 bases, there was a span of 9 bases. The CDR3 DNA reads TGCAGCGTTGTACGCAGCCTGAACACTGAAGCTTTCTTT. This sequence encodes CSVVRSLNTEAFF. Drawing the rest from reference TRBV29-1 and TRBJ1-1, the complete variable domain is SAVISQKPSRDICQRGTSLTIQCQVDSQVTMMFWYRQQPGQSLTLIATANQGSEATYESGFVIDKFPISRPNLTFSTLTVSNMSPEDSSIYLCSVVRSLNTEAFFGQGTRLTVV.

By frequency in the sample, this clonotype is medium-sized. This sequence joins TRBV7-2 and TRBJ2-2; D remains ambiguous. Germline loops: CDR1 SGHTA, CDR2 FQGNSA. The length of the CDR3 is 15 residues. V was trimmed by 3 bases and J by 1 base, leaving 9 bases between them. DNA for the CDR3: TGTGCCAGCAGCTTGTCGCTGGGGAACACCGGGGAGCTGTTTTTT. Translated: CASSLSLGNTGELFF.

This clonotype was seen a handful of times. The V and J genes are TRBV6-1 and TRBJ1-2; D perhaps matches TRBD1 (5 bases). Trimming shortened V by 4 bases and J by 4 bases, and 13 bases separated the two germline ends. Germline V gene data show CDR1 as MNHNS and CDR2 as SASEGT. CDR3 length: 14 residues. The CDR3: CASSAPGRIYGYTF. The CDR3, as DNA: TGTGCCAGCAGTGCCCCGGGACGGATCTATGGCTACACCTTC.